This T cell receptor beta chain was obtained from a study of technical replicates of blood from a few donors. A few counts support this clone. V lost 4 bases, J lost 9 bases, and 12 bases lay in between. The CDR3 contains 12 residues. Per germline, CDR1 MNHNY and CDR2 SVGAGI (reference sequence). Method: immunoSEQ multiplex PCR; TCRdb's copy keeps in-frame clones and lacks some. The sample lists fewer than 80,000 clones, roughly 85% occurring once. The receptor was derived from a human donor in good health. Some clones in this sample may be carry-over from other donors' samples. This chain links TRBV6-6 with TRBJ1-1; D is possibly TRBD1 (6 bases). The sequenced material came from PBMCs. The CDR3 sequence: CASSLQGGQAFF. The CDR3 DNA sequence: TGTGCCAGCAGTTTACAAGGGGGTCAAGCTTTCTTT.